A single sample is the source of the 15 T cell receptor beta chains below, sequenced in a study of blood T cells in healthy people across ages. Primers used in a second PCR of about 6 to 11 cycles were a sample-barcoded 5' primer and a J-beta primer mix. MiXCR was run by TCRdb on the 5' RACE reads, yielding one entry per CDR3 protein. Of hundreds of thousands of distinct CDR3 sequences listed, about 26% are singletons. These data were also filed under a second study, of T cells of mothers and their children.

Material: blood. The receptors originated from a boy aged 2 to 10 in good health.

V is TRBV9 and J is TRBJ2-5, with 10 bases identical to TRBD1. With the DNA end fitting TRBJ2-1 better, the J assignment may be wrong. Germline CDR1 SGDLS, CDR2 YYNGEE. The CDR3 totals 15 residues. CDR3 in amino acids: CASSGGTGDYNEQFF. The CDR3 DNA follows: TGTGCCAGCAGCGGCGGGACAGGGGATTACAATGAGCAGTTCTTC.

The chain recombines TRBV6-5 with TRBJ2-3; the D gene could be TRBD1 or TRBD2 (5 bases each). V was trimmed by 5 bases and J by 4 bases, leaving 13 bases between them. Germline assignment: CDR1 MNHEY and CDR2 SVGAGI. This CDR3 spans 14 amino acids. The CDR3 loop reads CASSGGRWADTQYF. In nucleotides, the CDR3 is TGTGCCAGCAGTGGGGGACGGTGGGCAGATACGCAGTATTTT.

This clonotype was seen many times. The DNA of the CDR3 is TGTGCCATCAGTGAGAGAGAGGTTAGCGGGAGGGAATACAATGAGCAGTTCTTC. Residues: CAISEREVSGREYNEQFF. V and J are TRBV10-3 and TRBJ2-1; 11 nucleotides line up with TRBD2. Losses at the gene ends were 2 bases for V and 4 bases for J; bases not matched to a gene: 10. The length of the CDR3 is 18 residues. Germline V lookup: CDR1 ENHRY, CDR2 SYGVKD.

At least ten counts were recorded for this clonotype. The chain joins TRBV12-3 or TRBV12-4 to TRBJ2-1, with D hard to call. V lost 6 bases, J lost 8 bases, and 8 bases lay in between. This CDR3 spans 11 amino acids. The CDR3 spells CASSLIDEQFF. The CDR3, as DNA: TGTGCCAGCAGCCTTATCGATGAGCAGTTCTTC.

The V gene is TRBV7-9, the J gene TRBJ2-1; D may be TRBD2 (5 bases). CDR1 is SEHNR, CDR2 FQNEAQ, per germline (reference sequence). This CDR3 has 14 residues. Trimming left V 1 base short and J 8 bases short, with 12 bases between. CDR3 sequence (DNA): TGTGCCAGCAGCTTAGGAGTCGCGGACTATGAGCAGTTCTTC. This codes for CASSLGVADYEQFF.

The DNA for the CDR3 is TGTGCCAGCAGCCCGGGACTTGGGGAGCAGTTCTTC. Translating it yields CASSPGLGEQFF. This sequence joins TRBV3-1 and TRBJ2-1; tentative D call: TRBD2 (6 bases). Germline CDR1 LGHDT, CDR2 YNNKEL (reference sequence). The CDR3 is 12 amino acids. V lost 4 bases and J lost 10, with 11 bases in between.

This clonotype was seen only a few times. Relative to the germline gene, one junction end is altered; a read error may explain this. The chain couples TRBV20-1 to TRBJ1-2; no firm D call. The germline V gene encodes CDR1 DFQATT and CDR2 SNEGSKA (reference sequence). The CDR3 length is 15 residues. CDR3 sequence (DNA): TGCAGTGCTAGAGAGGACTACGAGGTTGCCTATGACTACACCTTC. It is translated as CSAREDYEVAYDYTF.

This clonotype has more than one count but fewer than ten. The V call is TRBV20-1, the J call TRBJ2-1; 8 bases map to TRBD2. Germline CDR1 reads DFQATT; CDR2 reads SNEGSKA (reference sequence). The CDR3 length is 18 residues. V lost 4 bases, J lost 1 base, and 15 bases stayed unmatched. DNA for the CDR3: TGCAGTGCTAACCTACCCGCCCGGGGGGGCATTTCCTACAATGAGCAGTTCTTC. Its translation: CSANLPARGGISYNEQFF.

The CDR3 loop reads CASSSWGGAGGNEQFF. Written as DNA, the CDR3 is TGTGCCAGCAGCTCGTGGGGGGGCGCGGGTGGCAATGAGCAGTTCTTC. The chain joins TRBV3-1 to TRBJ2-7, with a possible D match to TRBD2 (7 bases). The J call could be wrong; TRBJ2-1 is a better fit for the DNA end. The CDR3 contains 16 residues. The germline V gene encodes CDR1 LGHDT and CDR2 YNNKEL (reference sequence).

This chain connects TRBV12-5 to TRBJ1-6, with D tentatively TRBD1 (5 bases). Looked up from germline, CDR1 is LGHNT and CDR2 is FRNRAP. V dropped 6 bases and J dropped 14 bases, with 11 bases sitting between them. The CDR3 extends over 11 amino acids. CDR3 protein: CASGEGISLHF. CDR3 coding DNA: TGTGCTAGTGGGGAGGGGATTTCCCTCCACTTT.

This clonotype was seen ten or more times. J is TRBJ1-1 and V is TRBV27; weak D call: TRBD1 (5 bases). CDR3 length: 13 residues. V was trimmed by 3 bases and J by 5 bases, leaving 10 bases between them. The germline gives CDR1 MNHEY, CDR2 SMNVEV (reference sequence). The CDR3 DNA reads TGTGCCAGCAGTTTTTTTAGGGGAACTGAAGCTTTCTTT. Translation: CASSFFRGTEAFF.

Of note for this clonotype: One junction end disagrees with the germline gene, perhaps due to a read error. This chain joins TRBV7-8 and TRBJ2-5; D remains unclear. CDR1 is SGHVS and CDR2 is FQNEAQ in the germline V gene. CDR3 length: 14 residues. The CDR3: CASSLRRTQETQYF. The CDR3 DNA reads TGTGCCAGTAGCTTACGGAGAACCCAAGAGACCCAGTACTTC.

The chain couples TRBV4-1 to TRBJ2-2, with no clear D. The germline gives CDR1 MGHRA, CDR2 YSYEKL. There are 13 residues in the CDR3. Between the trimmed V and J ends, which lost 3 bases and 9 bases, there was a span of 11 bases. Here the CDR3 DNA reads TGCGCCAGCAGCCAGGTCGCTGGCAGGGAGCTGTTTTTT. It specifies CASSQVAGRELFF.

This clonotype was observed a handful of times. V usage is TRBV12-3 or TRBV12-4 and J usage is TRBJ2-7; D is unresolved. The CDR3 length is 15 residues. V lost 3 bases and J lost 1, with 13 bases in between. The CDR3 protein is CASSFLRAASYEQYF. The DNA of the CDR3 is TGTGCCAGCAGTTTCCTGCGAGCTGCTTCCTACGAGCAGTACTTC.

This clonotype was recorded a few times. V and J are TRBV5-4 and TRBJ1-6; 11 bases agree with TRBD1. The CDR3 covers 14 residues. CDR1 SGHNT and CDR2 YYREEE come from the germline V gene (reference sequence). The trim removed 2 bases at V and 16 bases at J, leaving 8 bases unmatched. DNA of the CDR3: TGTGCCAGCAGCTTCCCGGGACAGGGGGAGTGGCTCCACTTT. It translates to CASSFPGQGEWLHF.